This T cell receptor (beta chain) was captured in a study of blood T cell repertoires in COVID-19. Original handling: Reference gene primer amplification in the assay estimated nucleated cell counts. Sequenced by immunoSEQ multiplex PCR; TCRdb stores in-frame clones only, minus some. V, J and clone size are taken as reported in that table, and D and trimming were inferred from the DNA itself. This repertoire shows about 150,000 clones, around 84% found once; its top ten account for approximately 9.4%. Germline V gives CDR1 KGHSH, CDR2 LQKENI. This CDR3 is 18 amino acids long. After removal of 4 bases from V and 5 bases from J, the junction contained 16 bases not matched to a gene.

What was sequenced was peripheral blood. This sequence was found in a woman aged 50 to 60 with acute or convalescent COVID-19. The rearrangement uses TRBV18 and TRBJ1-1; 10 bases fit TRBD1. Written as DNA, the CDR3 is TGTGCCAGCTCACAAACCGGGACAGGGGTTTGGGGAAGAACTGAAGCTTTCTTT. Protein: CASSQTGTGVWGRTEAFF.